A single sample is the source of the 29 T cell receptor beta chains below, sequenced in a study of blood T cell repertoires in COVID-19. Assay: immunoSEQ multiplex PCR; the TCRdb copy retains only in-frame clones and omits some. The table has under 130,000 clones, nearly 90% seen once. Sequencing used peripheral blood. The receptors originated from a man between 45 and 60 years old in a cohort sampled during active COVID-19.

This clone has only a few counts. The chain carries TRBV7-9 and TRBJ2-7, with 8 bases lining up with TRBD2. CDR1 and CDR2 (germline): SEHNR, FQNEAQ (reference sequence). The CDR3 has 15 residues. Trimming took 2 bases from V and 1 from J; bases not matched to a gene: 4. The CDR3 DNA sequence: TGTGCCAGCAGCTTACGGGCTAGCGGGTCCTACGAGCAGTACTTC. It translates to CASSLRASGSYEQYF.

V and J are TRBV5-1 and TRBJ2-1, with D perhaps matching TRBD2 (6 bases). The CDR3 contains 15 residues. Germline V gives CDR1 SGHRS, CDR2 YFSETQ. Trimming removed 0 bases from V and 3 bases from J, with 10 bases in between. CDR3 nucleotides: TGCGCCAGCAGCTTGGAGGGGAGGAACTACAATGAGCAGTTCTTC. Translation: CASSLEGRNYNEQFF.

The chain has TRBV15 and TRBJ2-5; 10 nucleotides line up with TRBD1. Germline V lookup: CDR1 LNHNV, CDR2 YYDKDF (reference sequence). The V and J ends lost 4 bases and 3 bases, in that order; junction bases with no gene match: 2. The CDR3 is 14 residues long. CDR3 sequence: CATSTGTGEETQYF. The CDR3 DNA reads as TGTGCCACCAGCACCGGGACAGGGGAAGAGACCCAGTACTTC.

The chain is built from TRBV7-8 and TRBJ1-1, with 8 bases that match TRBD1. Germline CDR1 reads SGHVS; CDR2 reads FQNEAQ. Trimming took 2 bases from V and 4 from J; bases not matched to a gene: 9. The CDR3 totals 16 residues. Here the CDR3 reads CASSLLRTGRATEAFF. CDR3 in DNA: TGTGCCAGCAGCTTACTTAGGACAGGGCGGGCCACTGAAGCTTTCTTT.

The genes are TRBV29-1 and TRBJ2-7; D is possibly TRBD1 (5 bases). This CDR3 region has 14 residues. V lost 4 bases and J 2 bases, leaving 15 bases between the germline ends. CDR1 is SQVTM, CDR2 ANQGSEA, per germline. This CDR3 is CSVVADSNPYEQYF. The CDR3 DNA reads TGCAGCGTTGTCGCCGACAGCAATCCCTACGAGCAGTACTTC.

The rearrangement links TRBV11-2 to TRBJ2-2; tentative D call: TRBD1 (5 bases). Trimming pared 3 bases from V and 7 bases from J, leaving 18 bases between. This CDR3 has 16 residues. The germline CDR1 and CDR2 sequences are SGHAT and FQNNGV. The CDR3 DNA follows: TGTGCCAGCAGCTTTCGTGGCAGGGCTGAGGACGGGGAGCTGTTTTTT. Its protein is CASSFRGRAEDGELFF.

The chain recombines TRBV4-1 with TRBJ2-2; 9 bases fit TRBD1. The CDR3 loop spans 18 amino acids. Germline CDR1 MGHRA, CDR2 YSYEKL. V lost 1 base, J lost 5 bases, and 11 bases stayed unmatched. The CDR3 coding sequence is TGCGCCAGCAGCCAAGGACTACAGGGGGCACGAGAGACCGGGGAGCTGTTTTTT. It yields the protein CASSQGLQGARETGELFF.

The chain combines TRBV7-9 with TRBJ2-5; tentatively, D is TRBD2 (5 bases). Per the germline V gene, CDR1 is SEHNR and CDR2 is FQNEAQ (reference sequence). The CDR3 runs to 14 residues. V shed 2 bases and J shed 7 bases, with 14 bases lying between them. The CDR3 sequence: CASSLTEAPGTQYF. The CDR3 nucleotides read TGTGCCAGCAGCTTAACGGAGGCCCCCGGGACCCAGTACTTC.

This chain's CDR3 is CASSLSRTGGTLDTNEQFF. CDR3 sequence (DNA): TGTGCCAGCAGCTTATCCAGGACAGGGGGGACCTTAGATACCAATGAGCAGTTCTTC. The chain links TRBV7-3 to TRBJ2-1; 10 nucleotides agree with TRBD1. The CDR3 is 19 residues long. With V trimmed by 2 bases and J by 6 bases, 16 bases remained unmatched. Germline V lookup: CDR1 SGHTA, CDR2 FQGTGA.

The chain carries TRBV11-3 and TRBJ2-1; 9 bases are a match to TRBD2. CDR1 and CDR2 from the germline V gene are SGHNT and YENEEA. V was clipped by 8 bases and J by 4 bases; unmatched bases: 3. This CDR3 is built from 13 residues. The CDR3 is CASATSGYNEQFF. The CDR3 DNA sequence: TGTGCCAGCGCGACTAGCGGTTACAATGAGCAGTTCTTC.

The rearrangement uses TRBV7-8 and TRBJ1-1; D uncertain. Germline V gene sequence: CDR1 SGHVS, CDR2 FQNEAQ. This CDR3 spans 14 amino acids. Trimming cost V 2 bases and J 8 bases, with 15 bases left between them. CDR3 amino acids: CASSLQETYIEAFF. The CDR3 region has the DNA TGTGCCAGCAGCTTACAAGAGACATACATAGAAGCTTTCTTT.

The V call is TRBV6-1, the J call TRBJ2-3, with 11 positions matching TRBD2. Germline CDR1 is MNHNS and CDR2 is SASEGT. There are 18 residues in the CDR3. The ends lost 4 bases at V and 4 bases at J; junction bases unmatched: 13. CDR3 amino acids: CASSARTGTSGAADTQYF. Written as DNA, the CDR3 is TGTGCCAGCAGTGCTCGTACCGGGACTAGCGGTGCGGCAGATACGCAGTATTTT.

This clone was recorded only once. This chain connects TRBV6-4 to TRBJ2-6; TRBD1 agrees at 9 bases. The germline V gene has CDR1 MRHNA and CDR2 SNTAGT. CDR3 length equals 16 residues. V was clipped by 2 bases and J by 4 bases; unmatched bases: 3. The CDR3 reads CASSDRTGVGANVLTF. The CDR3 region has the DNA TGTGCCAGCAGTGACCGGACAGGGGTCGGGGCCAACGTCCTGACTTTC.

This clone was seen just once. This chain uses TRBV23-1 with TRBJ2-5, with 14 bases matching TRBD2. TRBV23-1 is given ORF status, its function remaining uncertain. Trimming took 6 bases from V and 3 from J; bases not matched to a gene: 18. The CDR3 sequence is 20 residues long. The CDR3 reads CASRALRTSGGWGYEETQYF. Here the CDR3 DNA reads TGCGCCAGCAGAGCGCTAAGGACTAGCGGGGGGTGGGGATACGAAGAGACCCAGTACTTC.

V is TRBV15 and J is TRBJ2-3; TRBD2 aligns across 9 bases. Germline V CDR1 and CDR2: LNHNV, YYDKDF (reference sequence). This CDR3 region has 15 residues. J lost 15 bases, V lost 2 bases, and 15 bases had no gene match. CDR3 protein: CATSRLVLAGGPNYF. The CDR3 nucleotides are TGTGCCACCAGCAGATTGGTCCTGGCGGGGGGGCCAAATTATTTT.

This sequence joins TRBV27 and TRBJ2-2; possibly TRBD1 for D (5 bases). Germline lookup yields CDR1 MNHEY and CDR2 SMNVEV (reference sequence). The CDR3 is 18 residues long. V lost 0 bases, J lost 3 bases, and 17 bases lay in between. As DNA, the CDR3 is TGTGCCAGCAGTTTATCCTGGGGCGTATATACTTACACCGGGGAGCTGTTTTTT. Translating gives CASSLSWGVYTYTGELFF.

V and J are TRBV3-1 (or the pseudogene TRBV3-2) and TRBJ2-1, with D possibly being TRBD1 (6 bases). Trimming shortened V by 3 bases and J by 2 bases, and 8 bases separated the two germline ends. CDR3 length: 14 residues. Germline CDR1 reads LGHDT; CDR2 reads YNNKEL (reference sequence). The CDR3 nucleotides are TGTGCCAGCAGCCATAGGGGGACCTACAATGAGCAGTTCTTC. Residues: CASSHRGTYNEQFF.

The J gene is TRBJ1-1, the V gene TRBV5-6; TRBD1 aligns across 8 bases. Germline loops: CDR1 SGHDT, CDR2 YYEEEE. The CDR3 contains 15 residues. The ends lost 0 bases at V and 4 bases at J; junction bases unmatched: 5. DNA of the CDR3: TGTGCCAGCAGCTTGGACTCAGGGGGCGCCACTGAAGCTTTCTTT. It specifies CASSLDSGGATEAFF.

The chain joins TRBV14 to TRBJ1-1; 11 bases line up with TRBD1. The V gene's germline CDR1 is SGHDN and CDR2 FVKESK. The CDR3 totals 18 residues. The junction had 7 bases not matched to a gene; V was cut back by 0 bases and J by 1 base. The CDR3 region is CASSQDWTGGGWNTEAFF. The CDR3 bases are TGTGCCAGCAGCCAAGATTGGACAGGGGGCGGTTGGAACACTGAAGCTTTCTTT.

The chain carries TRBV5-1 and TRBJ2-3; no clear D gene. Trimming took off 4 bases at V and 5 bases at J, with 17 bases between the two ends. The CDR3 contains 15 residues. Germline-derived CDR1 and CDR2 are SGHRS and YFSETQ. CDR3 in amino acids: CASSPGPRRVDTQYF. As DNA, the CDR3 is TGCGCCAGCAGCCCGGGTCCGCGGCGTGTAGATACGCAGTATTTT.

The chain is built from TRBV19 and TRBJ2-2, with TRBD1 matching over 8 bases. V dropped 5 bases and J dropped 5; count of bases not matched to a gene: 7. Germline CDR1 LNHDA, CDR2 SQIVND (reference sequence). The CDR3 has 15 amino acids. Here the CDR3 reads CASSVDRAGTGELFF. The DNA for the CDR3 is TGTGCCAGTAGTGTGGACAGGGCGGGGACCGGGGAGCTGTTTTTT.

The J gene is TRBJ2-1, the V gene TRBV10-2, with 9 bases aligning to TRBD2. This CDR3 has 13 amino acids. The V gene's germline CDR1 is WSHSY and CDR2 SAAADI. The ends lost 7 bases at V and 3 bases at J; junction bases unmatched: 1. DNA of the CDR3: TGCGCCAGCATTAGCGGGGGCTACAATGAGCAGTTCTTC. This encodes CASISGGYNEQFF.

V and J are TRBV2 and TRBJ2-1; 7 bases fit TRBD2. CDR1 is SNHLY and CDR2 is FYNNEI in the germline V gene. The trim removed 5 bases at V and 9 bases at J, leaving 4 bases unmatched. The CDR3 is 12 residues long. CDR3 bases: TGTGCCAGCAGTTTGGTAGCGGGTGAGCAGTTCTTC. This codes for CASSLVAGEQFF.

This chain connects TRBV5-5 to TRBJ2-3; D remains ambiguous. The CDR3 covers 15 residues. CDR1 and CDR2 (germline): SGHKS, YYEKEE (reference sequence). V gave up 2 bases and J gave up 0 bases, with 10 bases separating them. The CDR3 DNA reads TGTGCCAGCAGCTTCCGTATATCTAGCACAGATACGCAGTATTTT. As protein: CASSFRISSTDTQYF.

The chain is built from TRBV29-1 and TRBJ1-2; D unclear. Trimming pared 4 bases from V and 11 bases from J, leaving 14 bases between. CDR1 is SQVTM and CDR2 is ANQGSEA in the germline V gene. The CDR3 spans 11 residues. The CDR3 sequence is CSVAGLFPYTF. In DNA form, the CDR3 reads TGCAGCGTTGCCGGACTTTTCCCTTACACCTTC.

The chain uses TRBV5-5 and TRBJ2-1; 15 bases match TRBD2. The CDR3 contains 15 residues. The V gene's germline CDR1 is SGHKS and CDR2 YYEKEE (reference sequence). V shed 3 bases, J shed 9 bases, and the junction held 4 bases outside the gene matches. The CDR3 protein is CASSWTSGGATEQFF. CDR3 DNA sequence: TGTGCCAGCAGCTGGACTAGCGGGGGGGCCACTGAGCAGTTCTTC. The full variable domain, its missing parts supplied by reference TRBV5-5 and TRBJ2-1, is DAGVTQSPTHLIKTRGQQVTLRCSPISGHKSVSWYQQVLGQGPQFIFQYYEKEERGRGNFPDRFSARQFPNYSSELNVNALLLGDSALYLCASSWTSGGATEQFFGPGTRLTVL.

Comments on this clone: It is unclear where the CDR3 begins or ends on the DNA, so no DNA is shown, and the CDR3 is as TCRdb lists it. The V call is TRBV19, the J call TRBJ1-2. CDR1 is LNHDA, CDR2 SQIVND, per germline (reference sequence). Ends included, the CDR3 has 11 residues. The CDR3 loop is CASTSGLSHTF.

The CDR3: CATSDPRGTNIAGAQETQYF. DNA of the CDR3: TGTGCCACCAGTGACCCCCGGGGTACAAATATAGCGGGGGCGCAAGAGACCCAGTACTTC. This chain links TRBV24-1 with TRBJ2-5; 9 nucleotides align to TRBD2. V gave up 4 bases and J gave up 2 bases; unmatched junction bases: 19. The V gene's germline CDR1 is KGHDR and CDR2 SFDVKD. The CDR3 runs to 20 residues.

The genes are TRBV10-3 and TRBJ2-3, with 10 positions matching TRBD1. The V segment lost 0 bases and the J segment 6 bases; nucleotides outside the gene matches: 6. This CDR3 contains 16 residues. The germline CDR1 and CDR2 sequences are ENHRY and SYGVKD. As DNA, the CDR3 is TGTGCCATCAGTGAGTCCCGACAGGGGGCAGCGGATACGCAGTATTTT. Amino acid sequence: CAISESRQGAADTQYF.